This is a list of T cell receptor beta chains from one sample in a study of blood T cell repertoires in COVID-19. The assay was immunoSEQ multiplex PCR, and TCRdb's table has in-frame clones only and misses some. The data show about 230,000 clones, around 84% seen once. Input material: peripheral blood. The receptors derive from a woman of 80 years or more with active or convalescent COVID-19. Both conserved end residues are trimmed from each CDR3.

>TRBV9
ASSVEARTNTGELF
>TRBV10-3
AISQGRTGGDQPQH
>TRBV30
AWTAGTSITGELF
>TRBV20-1
SASRSSGILETQY
>TRBV28
ASSFPGVDQPQH
>TRBV6-5
ASSWTSGSRGDTQY
>TRBV10-3
AISESGRFDYGYT
>TRBV25-1
ASSDAGTTNYGYT
>TRBV6-4
ASSEGLVPACVSQY
>TRBV20-1
SASRTSGRIGADTQY
>TRBV28
ASRSEGEANQPQH
>TRBV25-1
ASSPQGRGEKLF
>TRBV7-3
ASSLVGAGAEKLF
>TRBV5-6
ASSFGGYSGNTIY
>TRBV29-1
SVLPTGGSVTQY
>TRBV5-1
ASSFASGSYEQY
>TRBV11-2
ASSADNEQF
>TRBV19
ASSIKGQGWTGELF
>TRBV3-1/TRBV3-2
ASSHAAGEQF
>TRBV11-3
ASSSGQPPYEQY
>TRBV7-2
ASSYPPAGGPSGELF
>TRBV19
ASIFRVAGVWEQF
>TRBV7-9
ASSPLQWTGDEQY
>TRBV18
ASSPLTGQNTEAF